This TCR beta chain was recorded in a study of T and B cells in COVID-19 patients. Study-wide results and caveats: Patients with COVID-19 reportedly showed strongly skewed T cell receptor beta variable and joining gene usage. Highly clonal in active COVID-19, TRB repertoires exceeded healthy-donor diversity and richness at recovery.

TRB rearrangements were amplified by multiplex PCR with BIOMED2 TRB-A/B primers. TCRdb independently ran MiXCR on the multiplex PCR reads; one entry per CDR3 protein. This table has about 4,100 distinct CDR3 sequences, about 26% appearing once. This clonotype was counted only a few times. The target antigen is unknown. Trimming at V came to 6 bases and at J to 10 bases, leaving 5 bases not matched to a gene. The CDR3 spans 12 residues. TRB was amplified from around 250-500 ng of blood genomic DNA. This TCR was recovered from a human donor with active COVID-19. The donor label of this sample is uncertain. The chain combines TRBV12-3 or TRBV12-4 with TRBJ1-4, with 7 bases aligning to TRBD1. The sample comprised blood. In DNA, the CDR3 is TGTGCCAGCAGCCTGCAGGGGGTAAAACTGTTTTTT. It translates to CASSLQGVKLFF.